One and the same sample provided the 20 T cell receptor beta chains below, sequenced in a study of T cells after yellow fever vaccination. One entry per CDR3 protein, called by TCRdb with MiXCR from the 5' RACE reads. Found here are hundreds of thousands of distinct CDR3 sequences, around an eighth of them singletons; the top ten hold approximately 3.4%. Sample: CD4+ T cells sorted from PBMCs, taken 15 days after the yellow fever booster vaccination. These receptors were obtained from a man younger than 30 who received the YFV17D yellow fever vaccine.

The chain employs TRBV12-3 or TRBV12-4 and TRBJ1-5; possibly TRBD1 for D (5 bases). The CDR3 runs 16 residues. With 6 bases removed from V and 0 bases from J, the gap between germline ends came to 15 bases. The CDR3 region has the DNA TGTGCCAGCAGACAGGACATAACGACTAGCAATCAGCCCCAGCATTTT. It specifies CASRQDITTSNQPQHF.

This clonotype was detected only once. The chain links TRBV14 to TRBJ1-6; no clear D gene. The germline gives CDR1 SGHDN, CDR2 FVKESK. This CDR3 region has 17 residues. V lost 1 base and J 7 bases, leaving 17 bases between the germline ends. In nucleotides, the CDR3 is TGTGCCAGCAGCCAAGGATTTTTCGACACACTGAATTCACCCCTCCACTTT. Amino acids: CASSQGFFDTLNSPLHF. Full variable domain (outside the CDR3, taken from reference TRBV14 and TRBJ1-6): EAGVTQFPSHSVIEKGQTVTLRCDPISGHDNLYWYRRVMGKEIKFLLHFVKESKQDESGMPNNRFLAERTGGTYSTLKVQPAELEDSGVYFCASSQGFFDTLNSPLHFGNGTRLTVT.

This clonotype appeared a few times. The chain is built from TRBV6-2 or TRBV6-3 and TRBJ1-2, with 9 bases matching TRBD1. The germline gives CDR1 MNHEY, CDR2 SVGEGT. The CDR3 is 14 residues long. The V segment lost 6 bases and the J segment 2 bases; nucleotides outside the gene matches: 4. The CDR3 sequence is CASRRTGDNYGYTF. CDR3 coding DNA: TGTGCCAGCAGACGGACAGGGGACAACTATGGCTACACCTTC.

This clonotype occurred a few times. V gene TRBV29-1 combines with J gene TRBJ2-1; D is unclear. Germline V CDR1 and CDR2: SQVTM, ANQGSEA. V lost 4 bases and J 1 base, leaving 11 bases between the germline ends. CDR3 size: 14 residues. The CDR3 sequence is CSVVGPLSYNEQFF. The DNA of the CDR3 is TGCAGCGTTGTTGGGCCGCTATCCTACAATGAGCAGTTCTTC.

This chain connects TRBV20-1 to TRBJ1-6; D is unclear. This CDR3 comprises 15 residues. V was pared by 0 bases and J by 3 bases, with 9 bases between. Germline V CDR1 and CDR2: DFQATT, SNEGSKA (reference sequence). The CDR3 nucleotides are TGCAGTGCTAGAGATCCCCCCAGCTATAATTCACCCCTCCACTTT. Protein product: CSARDPPSYNSPLHF.

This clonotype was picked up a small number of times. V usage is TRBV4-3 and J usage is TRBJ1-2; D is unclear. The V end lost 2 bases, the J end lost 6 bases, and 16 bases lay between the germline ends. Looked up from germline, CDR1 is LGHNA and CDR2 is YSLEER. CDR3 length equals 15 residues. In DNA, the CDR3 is TGCGCCAGCAGCCAAAGGATTACCCGGGATCATGGCTACACCTTC. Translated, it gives CASSQRITRDHGYTF.

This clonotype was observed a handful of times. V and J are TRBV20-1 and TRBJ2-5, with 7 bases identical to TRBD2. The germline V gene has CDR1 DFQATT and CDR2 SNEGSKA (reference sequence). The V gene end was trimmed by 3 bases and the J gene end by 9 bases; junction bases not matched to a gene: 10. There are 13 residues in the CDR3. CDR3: CSARGDYESAQYF. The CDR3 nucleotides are TGCAGTGCTAGGGGGGACTACGAGTCGGCCCAGTACTTC.

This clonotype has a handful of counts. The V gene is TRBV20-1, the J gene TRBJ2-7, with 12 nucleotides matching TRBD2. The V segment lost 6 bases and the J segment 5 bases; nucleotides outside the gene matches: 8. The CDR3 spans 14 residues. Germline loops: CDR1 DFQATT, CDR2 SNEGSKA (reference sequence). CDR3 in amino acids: CSAVRLAGVNEQYF. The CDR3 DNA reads TGCAGTGCCGTCAGACTAGCGGGGGTGAACGAGCAGTACTTC.

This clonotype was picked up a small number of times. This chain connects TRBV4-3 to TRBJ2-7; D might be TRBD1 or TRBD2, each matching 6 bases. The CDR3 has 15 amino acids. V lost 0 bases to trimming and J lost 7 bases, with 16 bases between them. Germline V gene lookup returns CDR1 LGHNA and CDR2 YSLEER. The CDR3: CASSQDSGGSVEQYF. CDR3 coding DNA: TGCGCCAGCAGCCAAGATTCCGGGGGCTCCGTGGAGCAGTACTTC.

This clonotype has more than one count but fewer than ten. The CDR3 region has the DNA TGCAGTGCTAGAGATGGAGTGGAGGTTGAGCAGTTCTTC. Protein: CSARDGVEVEQFF. The V and J genes are TRBV20-1 and TRBJ2-1, with D possibly being TRBD2 (5 bases). The CDR3 spans 13 residues. Germline CDR1 and CDR2: DFQATT and SNEGSKA (reference sequence). Trimming stripped 0 bases from V and 9 bases from J, with 12 bases between.

CDR3 in DNA: TGTGCCAGCAGCTTAGCGACAGGGACGGGGCAGTACGTC. Translation gives CASSLATGTGQYV. The chain uses TRBV7-2 and TRBJ2-7, with TRBD1 matching over 7 bases. Germline V gene sequence: CDR1 SGHTA, CDR2 FQGNSA. V lost 0 bases, J lost 9 bases, and 5 bases stayed unmatched. There are 13 residues in the CDR3.

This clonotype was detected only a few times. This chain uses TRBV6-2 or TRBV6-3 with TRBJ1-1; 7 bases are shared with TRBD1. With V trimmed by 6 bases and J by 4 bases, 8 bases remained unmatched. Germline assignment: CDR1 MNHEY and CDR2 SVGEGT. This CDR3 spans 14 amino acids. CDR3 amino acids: CASRLDREGTEAFF. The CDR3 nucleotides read TGTGCCAGCAGGCTCGACAGGGAAGGCACTGAAGCTTTCTTT.

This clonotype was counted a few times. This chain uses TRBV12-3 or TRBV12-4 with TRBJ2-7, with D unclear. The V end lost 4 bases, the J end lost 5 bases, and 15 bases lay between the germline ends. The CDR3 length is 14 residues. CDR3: CASSSAFGVNEQYF. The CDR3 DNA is TGTGCCAGCAGTTCCGCCTTTGGGGTCAACGAGCAGTACTTC.

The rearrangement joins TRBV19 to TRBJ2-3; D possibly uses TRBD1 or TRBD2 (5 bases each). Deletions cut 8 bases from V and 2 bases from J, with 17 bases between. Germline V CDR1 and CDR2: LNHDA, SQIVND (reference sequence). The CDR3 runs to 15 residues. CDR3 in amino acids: CASDDRGADTDTQYF. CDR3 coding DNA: TGTGCCAGTGACGACCGAGGGGCCGACACAGATACGCAGTATTTT.

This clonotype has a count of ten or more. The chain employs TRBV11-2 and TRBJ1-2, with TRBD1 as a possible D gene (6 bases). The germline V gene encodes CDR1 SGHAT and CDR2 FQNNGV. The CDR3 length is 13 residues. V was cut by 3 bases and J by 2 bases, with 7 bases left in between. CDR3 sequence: CASSFQGNYGYTF. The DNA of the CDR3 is TGTGCCAGCAGCTTTCAGGGGAACTATGGCTACACCTTC.

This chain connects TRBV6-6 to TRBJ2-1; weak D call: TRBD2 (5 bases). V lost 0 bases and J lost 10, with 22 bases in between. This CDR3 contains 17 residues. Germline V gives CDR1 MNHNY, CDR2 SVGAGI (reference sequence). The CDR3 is CASSYSLGSRRGTEQFF. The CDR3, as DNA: TGTGCCAGCAGTTACTCGTTGGGGTCCCGACGGGGAACCGAGCAGTTCTTC.

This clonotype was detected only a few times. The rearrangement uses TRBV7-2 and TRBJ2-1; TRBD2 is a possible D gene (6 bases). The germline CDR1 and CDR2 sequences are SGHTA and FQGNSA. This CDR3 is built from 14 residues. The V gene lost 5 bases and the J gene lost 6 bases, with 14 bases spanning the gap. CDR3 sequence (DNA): TGTGCCAGCAGCCCTCGACTAGGCTCCAATGAGCAGTTCTTC. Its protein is CASSPRLGSNEQFF.

The CDR3 reads CASSLNGLASVGELFF. DNA for the CDR3: TGTGCCAGCAGCTTAAACGGACTAGCGTCCGTCGGGGAGCTGTTTTTT. The chain joins TRBV7-3 to TRBJ2-2, with 9 bases matching TRBD2. J gave up 7 bases and V 1 base, and 7 bases lay outside the gene matches. Germline-derived CDR1 and CDR2 are SGHTA and FQGTGA. The CDR3 spans 16 residues.

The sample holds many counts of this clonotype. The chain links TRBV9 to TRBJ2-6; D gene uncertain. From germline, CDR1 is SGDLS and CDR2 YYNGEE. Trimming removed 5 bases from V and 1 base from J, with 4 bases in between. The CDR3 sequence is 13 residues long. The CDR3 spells CASRASGANVLTF. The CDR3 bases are TGTGCCAGCAGAGCGTCTGGGGCCAACGTCCTGACTTTC.

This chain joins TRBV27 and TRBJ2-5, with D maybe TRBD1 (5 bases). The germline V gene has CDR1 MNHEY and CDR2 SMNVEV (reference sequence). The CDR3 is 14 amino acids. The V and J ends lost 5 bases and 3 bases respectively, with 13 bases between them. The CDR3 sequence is CASSPRTRKETQYF. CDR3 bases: TGTGCCAGCAGTCCCCGGACAAGGAAAGAGACCCAGTACTTC.